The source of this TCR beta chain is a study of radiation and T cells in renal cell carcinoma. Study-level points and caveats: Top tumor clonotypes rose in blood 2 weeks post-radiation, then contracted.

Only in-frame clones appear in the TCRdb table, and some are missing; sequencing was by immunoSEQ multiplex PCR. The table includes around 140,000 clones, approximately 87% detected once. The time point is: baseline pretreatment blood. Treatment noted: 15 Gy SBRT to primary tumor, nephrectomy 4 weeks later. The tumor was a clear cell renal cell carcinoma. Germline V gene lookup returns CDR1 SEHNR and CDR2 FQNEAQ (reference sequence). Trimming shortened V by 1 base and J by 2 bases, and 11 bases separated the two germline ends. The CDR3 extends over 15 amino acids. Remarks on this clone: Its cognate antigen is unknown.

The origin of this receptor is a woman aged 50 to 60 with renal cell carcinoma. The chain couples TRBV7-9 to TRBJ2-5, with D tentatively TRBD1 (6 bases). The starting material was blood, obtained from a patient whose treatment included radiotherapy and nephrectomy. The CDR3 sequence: CASSLDGTPQETQYF. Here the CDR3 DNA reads TGTGCCAGCAGCTTAGACGGGACACCTCAAGAGACCCAGTACTTC.